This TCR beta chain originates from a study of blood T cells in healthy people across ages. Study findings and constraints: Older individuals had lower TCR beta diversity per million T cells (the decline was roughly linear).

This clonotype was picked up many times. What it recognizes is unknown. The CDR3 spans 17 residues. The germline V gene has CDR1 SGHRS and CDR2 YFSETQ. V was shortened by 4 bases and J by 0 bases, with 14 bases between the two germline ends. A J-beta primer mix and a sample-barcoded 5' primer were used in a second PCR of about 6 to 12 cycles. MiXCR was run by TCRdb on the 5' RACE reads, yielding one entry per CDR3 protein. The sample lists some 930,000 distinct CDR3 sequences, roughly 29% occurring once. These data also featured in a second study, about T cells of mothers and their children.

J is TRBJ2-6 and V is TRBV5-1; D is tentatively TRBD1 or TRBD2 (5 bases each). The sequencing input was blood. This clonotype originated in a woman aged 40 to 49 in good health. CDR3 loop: CASSLRGPSSGANVLTF. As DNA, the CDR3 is TGCGCCAGCAGCCTCCGGGGCCCTAGCTCTGGGGCCAACGTCCTGACTTTC.